Following are 23 T cell receptor beta chains from one sample sequenced in a study of control samples from healthy donors and cancer patients. Some clones are missing from TCRdb's copy, which holds only in-frame ones; the method was immunoSEQ multiplex PCR. The sample consists of approximately 150,000 clones, 80% to 90% of them appearing once. Sample: blood. The receptors shown here come from a man younger than 30 in good health.

The chain employs TRBV5-4 and TRBJ1-6; 10 nucleotides align to TRBD1. The V and J ends lost 4 bases and 8 bases, in that order; junction bases with no gene match: 6. The CDR3 has 15 amino acids. The germline gives CDR1 SGHNT, CDR2 YYREEE (reference sequence). CDR3 in amino acids: CASSDGTGDYSPLHF. In DNA, the CDR3 is TGTGCCAGCAGCGACGGGACAGGGGACTATTCACCCCTCCACTTT.

By share of the sample, this clone is medium-sized (0.01 to 0.1%). The chain links TRBV7-2 to TRBJ2-7; D not resolved. Per the germline V gene, CDR1 is SGHTA and CDR2 is FQGNSA. The CDR3 sequence is 11 residues long. V dropped 5 bases and J dropped 3 bases, with 5 bases sitting between them. The CDR3 here is CASSLYYEQYF. The CDR3, as DNA: TGTGCCAGCAGCCTCTACTACGAGCAGTACTTC.

As DNA, the CDR3 is TGTGCCAGCTCACTTTCCCAGGGCTACGAGCAGTACTTC. It codes for CASSLSQGYEQYF. The chain combines TRBV18 with TRBJ2-7, with D possibly matching TRBD1 (5 bases). CDR3 size: 13 residues. V was trimmed by 4 bases and J by 3 bases, leaving 10 bases between them. The V gene's germline CDR1 is KGHSH and CDR2 LQKENI. The variable domain in full, with the rest retrieved from reference TRBV18 and TRBJ2-7, is NAGVMQNPRHLVRRRGQEARLRCSPMKGHSHVYWYRQLPEEGLKFMVYLQKENIIDESGMPKERFSAEFPKEGPSILRIQQVVRGDSAAYFCASSLSQGYEQYFGPGTRLTVT.

V and J are TRBV25-1 and TRBJ1-6, with D uncertain. The CDR3 loop spans 15 amino acids. The V gene's germline CDR1 is MGHDK and CDR2 SYGVNS. V was pared by 5 bases and J by 7 bases, with 15 bases between. The CDR3, as DNA: TGTGCCAGCAGTCCCCGGCAGGATGGGAATTCACCCCTCCACTTT. Translated, it gives CASSPRQDGNSPLHF.

The V call is TRBV19, the J call TRBJ1-2; 9 nucleotides match TRBD1. The CDR3 is 14 amino acids. V dropped 4 bases and J dropped 11; count of bases not matched to a gene: 11. CDR1 and CDR2 from the germline V gene are LNHDA and SQIVND (reference sequence). The CDR3 bases are TGTGCCAGTAGTAGTGAAGCGGGGACAGGGTCGTACACCTTC. Its translation is CASSSEAGTGSYTF.

This chain uses TRBV5-4 with TRBJ2-5, with D possibly TRBD2 on 7 matching bases. The germline V and J ends were trimmed by 4 bases and 3 bases, with 16 bases remaining between them. The V gene's germline CDR1 is SGHNT and CDR2 YYREEE (reference sequence). The CDR3 covers 15 residues. CDR3: CASSPKRGGEETQYF. The CDR3 bases are TGTGCCAGCAGCCCCAAGAGGGGGGGGGAAGAGACCCAGTACTTC.

This clone appeared a single time. The J gene is TRBJ2-7, the V gene TRBV20-1; a weak D match, TRBD1 (6 bases). Trimming took 3 bases from V and 2 from J, leaving 17 bases between them. Germline V gives CDR1 DFQATT, CDR2 SNEGSKA (reference sequence). The CDR3 consists of 15 residues. The DNA of the CDR3 is TGCAGTGCTAGTAACGGTGGCAACAGGGCCTACGAGCAGTACTTC. As protein: CSASNGGNRAYEQYF.

This clone was seen only once. The chain links TRBV19 to TRBJ1-1; perhaps TRBD1 as D (6 bases). V gave up 2 bases and J gave up 2 bases, with 12 bases separating them. The CDR3 spans 15 residues. Germline V gene lookup returns CDR1 LNHDA and CDR2 SQIVND (reference sequence). The CDR3 DNA is TGTGCCAGTAGTATACCGGAGGGGGGTAACACTGAAGCTTTCTTT. Protein sequence: CASSIPEGGNTEAFF.

J is TRBJ1-6 and V is TRBV5-5; 8 positions match TRBD1. The CDR3 runs to 16 residues. Germline CDR1 SGHKS, CDR2 YYEKEE (reference sequence). With V trimmed by 0 bases and J by 6 bases, 5 bases remained unmatched. The CDR3 reads CASSLGQGALNSPLHF. The DNA of the CDR3 is TGTGCCAGCAGCTTGGGCCAGGGGGCCCTTAATTCACCCCTCCACTTT. The complete variable domain, with remaining parts taken from reference TRBV5-5 and TRBJ1-6, reads DAGVTQSPTHLIKTRGQQVTLRCSPISGHKSVSWYQQVLGQGPQFIFQYYEKEERGRGNFPDRFSARQFPNYSSELNVNALLLGDSALYLCASSLGQGALNSPLHFGNGTRLTVT.

The chain employs TRBV19 and TRBJ1-5; maybe TRBD1 (5 bases). V lost 4 bases to trimming and J lost 3 bases, with 10 bases between them. The germline gives CDR1 LNHDA, CDR2 SQIVND (reference sequence). The CDR3 runs 14 residues. The CDR3 coding sequence is TGTGCCAGTAGTAGCCGGGGACCCAATCAGCCCCAGCATTTT. It codes for CASSSRGPNQPQHF. Full variable domain (remainder filled in from reference TRBV19 and TRBJ1-5): DGGITQSPKYLFRKEGQNVTLSCEQNLNHDAMYWYRQDPGQGLRLIYYSQIVNDFQKGDIAEGYSVSREKKESFPLTVTSAQKNPTAFYLCASSSRGPNQPQHFGDGTRLSIL.

The chain employs TRBV7-9 and TRBJ2-7; the match to TRBD2 covers 7 bases. CDR1 and CDR2 (germline): SEHNR, FQNEAQ (reference sequence). The CDR3 is 16 residues long. V lost 3 bases to trimming and J lost 1 base; unmatched junction nucleotides: 9. The CDR3: CASSLGRGLTSYEQYF. The CDR3 DNA reads TGTGCCAGCAGCTTGGGGCGGGGGTTGACATCCTACGAGCAGTACTTC.

This clone has only one observation. The chain combines TRBV7-2 with TRBJ2-7; TRBD1 might be the D (7 bases). Germline lookup yields CDR1 SGHTA and CDR2 FQGNSA. The V end was cut by 0 bases, the J end by 4 bases, with 22 bases between. The CDR3 length is 18 residues. CDR3 bases: TGTGCCAGCAGCTTAGCAGGGTGGGGGGACAGACTCCAGTACGAGCAGTACTTC. Its protein product is CASSLAGWGDRLQYEQYF.

V is TRBV24-1 and J is TRBJ1-2; 8 nucleotides line up with TRBD1. The CDR3 spans 12 residues. Germline loops: CDR1 KGHDR, CDR2 SFDVKD. V dropped 7 bases and J dropped 6; count of bases not matched to a gene: 3. The CDR3 sequence: CATSPGGDGYTF. The CDR3, as DNA: TGTGCCACCAGCCCAGGGGGCGATGGCTACACCTTC.

V gene TRBV30 combines with J gene TRBJ2-7, with D perhaps TRBD1 (6 bases). Trimming cost V 3 bases and J 4 bases, with 13 bases left between them. The CDR3 spans 13 residues. Germline CDR1 reads GTSNPN; CDR2 reads SVGIG (reference sequence). The CDR3 spells CAWRGQAGYEQYF. The CDR3 DNA is TGTGCCTGGAGGGGACAAGCTGGGTACGAGCAGTACTTC.

This rearrangement joins TRBV28 to TRBJ2-2; perhaps TRBD1 as D (6 bases). This CDR3 contains 17 residues. CDR1 and CDR2 (germline): MDHEN, SYDVKM. V dropped 1 base and J dropped 0 bases, with 12 bases sitting between them. Here the CDR3 DNA reads TGTGCCAGCAGTTTATTATCGGGACACTCGAACACCGGGGAGCTGTTTTTT. Its protein product is CASSLLSGHSNTGELFF.

The chain has TRBV28 and TRBJ2-7; TRBD2 agrees at 10 bases. The CDR3 is 18 amino acids. CDR1 and CDR2 from the germline V gene are MDHEN and SYDVKM. J gave up 0 bases and V 5 bases, and 13 bases lay outside the gene matches. The CDR3 region is CASSPPRPLAGSSYEQYF. The CDR3 DNA sequence: TGTGCCAGCAGTCCACCTAGGCCACTAGCGGGGAGCTCCTACGAGCAGTACTTC.

The chain has TRBV7-2 and TRBJ1-1, with D possibly TRBD1 on 6 matching bases. V lost 1 base, J lost 1 base, and 16 bases lay in between. In germline, CDR1 is SGHTA, CDR2 FQGNSA. The CDR3 spans 17 residues. The CDR3 here is CASSLVAAGRGNTEAFF. DNA of the CDR3: TGTGCCAGCAGCTTAGTTGCTGCGGGCAGGGGGAACACTGAAGCTTTCTTT.

The chain recombines TRBV18 with TRBJ1-4, with D perhaps matching TRBD1 (5 bases). CDR1 and CDR2 (germline): KGHSH, LQKENI. The CDR3 consists of 18 residues. With 1 base removed from V and 0 bases from J, the gap between germline ends came to 15 bases. In nucleotides, the CDR3 is TGTGCCAGCTCACCACGCTATTCAGGGATAGCAACTAATGAAAAACTGTTTTTT. Residues: CASSPRYSGIATNEKLFF.

This clone has more than one count but fewer than ten. The CDR3: CASSPYHTPGYPTEAFF. Here the CDR3 DNA reads TGCGCCAGCAGCCCCTACCACACACCAGGGTATCCCACTGAAGCTTTCTTT. J is TRBJ1-1 and V is TRBV4-3; D is perhaps TRBD1 (5 bases). CDR1 LGHNA and CDR2 YSLEER come from the germline V gene. The CDR3 totals 17 residues. The V gene lost 4 bases and the J gene lost 4 bases, with 22 bases spanning the gap.

This sequence joins TRBV5-6 and TRBJ1-1; D possibly corresponds to TRBD1 (6 bases). This CDR3 comprises 15 residues. Germline assignment: CDR1 SGHDT and CDR2 YYEEEE. V lost 0 bases and J lost 11, with 20 bases in between. In DNA form, the CDR3 reads TGTGCCAGCAGCTTGGCCCCAGGGGTTTCCTTAAGCGCTTTCTTT. This translates into CASSLAPGVSLSAFF.

V gene TRBV4-2 combines with J gene TRBJ2-1; 14 bases agree with TRBD2. The junction had 9 bases not matched to a gene; V was cut back by 3 bases and J by 2 bases. Germline V CDR1 and CDR2: LGHNA, YNFKEQ. The CDR3 loop spans 19 amino acids. In DNA, the CDR3 is TGTGCCAGCAGCCAGGGACTAGCGGGGGCCCTATCCCCCTACAATGAGCAGTTCTTC. Its protein product is CASSQGLAGALSPYNEQFF.

The chain carries TRBV18 and TRBJ1-1; D is unresolved. The CDR3 is 12 residues long. CDR1 KGHSH and CDR2 LQKENI come from the germline V gene. V was pared by 5 bases and J by 4 bases, with 8 bases between. CDR3 protein: CASSATSTEAFF. For the CDR3, the DNA is TGTGCCAGCTCAGCGACCAGCACTGAAGCTTTCTTT.

The chain carries TRBV9 and TRBJ2-3, with unresolved D. The CDR3 is made up of 18 amino acids. The germline V gene encodes CDR1 SGDLS and CDR2 YYNGEE. V gave up 4 bases and J gave up 3 bases, with 24 bases separating them. The CDR3 DNA reads as TGTGCCAGCAGCCCTTCACAGATACGCAGTATCCGGACAGATACGCAGTATTTT. This codes for CASSPSQIRSIRTDTQYF.